The sequence of this T cell receptor (beta chain) was determined in a study of tumor and adjacent non-tumor tissue in lung cancer. Looking at the study overall: Histology: about twelve adenocarcinoma, a couple of squamous cell carcinoma, 1 small cell lung cancer. Stage I to III disease affected 10 men and 5 women aged roughly 30 to 80. Study outcomes and limitations: Shorter survival was associated with higher TCR diversity in tumors. Normal lung showed higher cumulative top 100 clone frequency than tumor.

Three rounds of nested PCR, following a modified ARM-PCR protocol, produced the TCRbeta library. TCRdb used MiXCR to reprocess the multiplex PCR reads, holding one entry per CDR3 protein. The table includes about 100,000 distinct CDR3 sequences, 60% to 80% detected once. Germline CDR1 is SGHAT and CDR2 is FQNNGV. The CDR3 covers 14 residues. Trimming left V 0 bases short and J 3 bases short, with 9 bases between. This sample's RNA came from whole unsorted tissue. Distant lung tissue was collected more than 3 cm away from the tumor edge. The table lists this clonotype with many counts. The antigen is unknown.

The sequence derives from a man under 40 with non-small cell lung cancer. The material sequenced was distant non-tumor lung tissue. V usage is TRBV11-2 and J usage is TRBJ2-7, with D unresolved. The CDR3 reads CASSLDSGFYEQYF. DNA for the CDR3: TGTGCCAGCAGCTTAGACTCCGGGTTCTACGAGCAGTACTTC.